Below, 21 T cell receptor beta chains from the same sample are listed, as sequenced in a study of cytomegalovirus exposure and HLA in healthy donors. Method: immunoSEQ multiplex PCR; TCRdb's copy keeps in-frame clones and lacks some. The sample shows tens of thousands of clones, around 94% of them seen only once. Sequencing was done on a sample of PBMCs. These receptors came from a man between 18 and 35 years old in good health and CMV-seronegative.

The chain couples TRBV11-3 to TRBJ2-7; D is unresolved. This CDR3 region has 13 residues. Germline V lookup: CDR1 SGHNT, CDR2 YENEEA. The V gene lost 3 bases and the J gene lost 3 bases, with 9 bases spanning the gap. The CDR3 is CASSFLASYEQYF. CDR3 in DNA: TGTGCCAGCAGCTTCCTTGCCAGCTACGAGCAGTACTTC.

A single count supports this clone. The chain has TRBV28 and TRBJ2-7; 10 bases line up with TRBD1. V gave up 7 bases and J gave up 7 bases; unmatched junction bases: 7. CDR3 length: 13 amino acids. Looked up from germline, CDR1 is MDHEN and CDR2 is SYDVKM. The CDR3, as DNA: TGTGCCAGCAATGACAGGGGGCTTAGTGAGCAGTACTTC. Its protein is CASNDRGLSEQYF.

The chain links TRBV5-6 to TRBJ2-1; D may be TRBD2 (5 bases). Germline V lookup: CDR1 SGHDT, CDR2 YYEEEE. The CDR3 totals 12 residues. The ends were cut back, 2 bases at V and 8 bases at J, with 8 bases in the middle. The CDR3 loop is CASSFVGDEQFF. The CDR3, as DNA: TGTGCCAGCAGCTTTGTCGGGGATGAGCAGTTCTTC.

The rearrangement uses TRBV7-8 and TRBJ2-7; 7 nucleotides line up with TRBD1. The germline gives CDR1 SGHVS, CDR2 FQNEAQ. Unmatched junction bases numbered 11, after V lost 1 base and J lost 2 bases. The CDR3 length is 17 residues. CDR3 loop: CASSLEKTGVPTYEQYF. The CDR3 DNA sequence: TGTGCCAGCAGCTTAGAAAAAACAGGGGTTCCAACCTACGAGCAGTACTTC.

This clone was seen once. The chain employs TRBV18 and TRBJ1-4, with TRBD1 matching 9 bases. Germline V gene sequence: CDR1 KGHSH, CDR2 LQKENI. J lost 5 bases, V lost 6 bases, and 7 bases had no gene match. This CDR3 has 15 residues. CDR3 amino acids: CASSRNTGGNEKLFF. CDR3 in DNA: TGTGCCAGCTCTCGGAATACAGGGGGCAATGAAAAACTGTTTTTT.

This chain joins TRBV18 and TRBJ2-2; 7 bases map to TRBD1. This CDR3 is built from 15 residues. After removal of 3 bases from V and 8 bases from J, the junction contained 9 bases not matched to a gene. Germline loops: CDR1 KGHSH, CDR2 LQKENI. CDR3 in DNA: TGTGCCAGCTCACCTGGGACAGAACGAAGTGGGGAGCTGTTTTTT. It yields the protein CASSPGTERSGELFF.

In DNA form, the CDR3 reads TGCGCCAGCAGTTCCGGCAGCGGGTCGGGTCCAGATACGCAGTATTTT. Amino acid sequence: CASSSGSGSGPDTQYF. The rearrangement uses TRBV5-1 and TRBJ2-3; possibly TRBD2 for D (6 bases). V lost 5 bases, J lost 4 bases, and 20 bases lay in between. Germline V gene sequence: CDR1 SGHRS, CDR2 YFSETQ. This CDR3 has 16 residues.

The rearrangement uses TRBV5-1 and TRBJ2-6, with unresolved D. The CDR3 has 18 amino acids. Trimming took 0 bases from V and 1 from J, leaving 14 bases between them. Germline V gene data show CDR1 as SGHRS and CDR2 as YFSETQ. DNA of the CDR3: TGCGCCAGCAGCTTGGCCCAGGTTATTAGGTCTGGGGCCAACGTCCTGACTTTC. Residues: CASSLAQVIRSGANVLTF.

V is TRBV27 and J is TRBJ1-1; possible D gene TRBD1, 5 bases. Germline CDR1 MNHEY, CDR2 SMNVEV (reference sequence). Trimming pared 4 bases from V and 0 bases from J, leaving 9 bases between. The CDR3 consists of 14 residues. The CDR3 coding sequence is TGTGCCAGCAGTTCGACGGACATGAACACTGAAGCTTTCTTT. Protein sequence: CASSSTDMNTEAFF.

The rearrangement joins TRBV15 to TRBJ2-7, with D unresolved. The CDR3 loop spans 15 amino acids. Per the germline V gene, CDR1 is LNHNV and CDR2 is YYDKDF (reference sequence). Trimming removed 3 bases at V and 4 bases at J, with 16 bases between. The CDR3 reads CATSRLVTETYEQYF. CDR3 coding DNA: TGTGCCACCAGCAGGCTAGTGACGGAGACTTACGAGCAGTACTTC. The full variable domain, completed using reference TRBV15 and TRBJ2-7, is DAMVIQNPRYQVTQFGKPVTLSCSQTLNHNVMYWYQQKSSQAPKLLFHYYDKDFNNEADTPDNFQSRRPNTSFCFLDIRSPGLGDTAMYLCATSRLVTETYEQYFGPGTRLTVT.

The chain links TRBV6-6 to TRBJ2-5; D unclear. CDR3 length: 14 residues. The ends were cut back, 5 bases at V and 5 bases at J, with 15 bases in the middle. Per germline, CDR1 MNHNY and CDR2 SVGAGI (reference sequence). The CDR3 region is CASSQRPLRETQYF. The CDR3, as DNA: TGTGCCAGCAGTCAAAGGCCCTTGAGGGAGACCCAGTACTTC.

A single count supports this clone. The rearrangement joins TRBV4-1 to TRBJ2-2, with 8 positions matching TRBD2. The CDR3 totals 15 residues. Germline V CDR1 and CDR2: MGHRA, YSYEKL. J was trimmed by 5 bases and V by 4 bases; bases with no gene match: 6. The CDR3 DNA reads TGCGCCAGCAGCCCATCGACTAGCGAGACCGGGGAGCTGTTTTTT. It yields the protein CASSPSTSETGELFF.

This rearrangement joins TRBV27 to TRBJ1-2; 9 bases are a match to TRBD1. This CDR3 has 18 amino acids. Germline CDR1 is MNHEY and CDR2 is SMNVEV (reference sequence). With 5 bases clipped from V and 3 bases from J, the junction kept 16 bases outside the gene matches. CDR3 residues: CASSTLPGQGTTYYGYTF. The CDR3, as DNA: TGTGCCAGCAGTACTCTACCGGGACAGGGTACGACCTACTATGGCTACACCTTC.

CDR3 residues: CASSLVGGPPNYGYTF. As DNA, the CDR3 is TGTGCCAGCAGCTTAGTAGGGGGCCCACCTAACTATGGCTACACCTTC. The gene calls are TRBV7-2 and TRBJ1-2, with 7 bases identical to TRBD1. CDR1 and CDR2 from the germline V gene are SGHTA and FQGNSA. This CDR3 has 16 amino acids. The J segment lost 0 bases and the V segment lost 1 base, leaving 5 bases of the junction unmatched.

The chain joins TRBV28 to TRBJ1-5; D is uncertain. V was cut by 2 bases and J by 6 bases, with 20 bases left in between. Per germline, CDR1 MDHEN and CDR2 SYDVKM. The CDR3 is 17 amino acids. The CDR3 reads CASSLEPWASNAQPQHF. The CDR3 bases are TGTGCCAGCAGTTTAGAGCCGTGGGCATCGAACGCTCAGCCCCAGCATTTT. The variable domain in full, with the rest retrieved from reference TRBV28 and TRBJ1-5, is DVKVTQSSRYLVKRTGEKVFLECVQDMDHENMFWYRQDPGLGLRLIYFSYDVKMKEKGDIPEGYSVSREKKERFSLILESASTNQTSMYLCASSLEPWASNAQPQHFGDGTRLSIL.

CDR3 amino acids: CASSLSGFQAFF. The CDR3 coding sequence is TGTGCCAGCAGTTTATCAGGGTTTCAAGCTTTCTTT. The V gene is TRBV28, the J gene TRBJ1-1; TRBD1 is a possible D gene (5 bases). There are 12 residues in the CDR3. V was pared by 1 base and J by 9 bases, with 9 bases between. The germline CDR1 and CDR2 sequences are MDHEN and SYDVKM.

The V call is TRBV5-4, the J call TRBJ2-1, with 10 positions matching TRBD2. Losses at the gene ends were 1 base for V and 1 base for J; bases not matched to a gene: 5. This CDR3 has 17 amino acids. Germline CDR1 SGHNT, CDR2 YYREEE (reference sequence). CDR3 protein: CASSLPLAGGSYNEQFF. CDR3 coding DNA: TGTGCCAGCAGCTTGCCATTAGCGGGGGGATCCTACAATGAGCAGTTCTTC. Using reference TRBV5-4 and TRBJ2-1 for the parts outside the CDR3, the full variable domain is ETGVTQSPTHLIKTRGQQVTLRCSSQSGHNTVSWYQQALGQGPQFIFQYYREEENGRGNFPPRFSGLQFPNYSSELNVNALELDDSALYLCASSLPLAGGSYNEQFFGPGTRLTVL.

The chain employs TRBV6-6 and TRBJ1-2, with D possibly matching TRBD1 (5 bases). The CDR3 is 16 amino acids. The V and J ends lost 4 bases and 1 base respectively, with 16 bases between them. Germline-derived CDR1 and CDR2 are MNHNY and SVGAGI (reference sequence). CDR3 region: CASSSGKWGSNYGYTF. As DNA, the CDR3 is TGTGCCAGCAGTTCCGGCAAGTGGGGCAGTAACTATGGCTACACCTTC.

The chain combines TRBV4-2 with TRBJ1-2, with D possibly being TRBD1 (6 bases). Germline CDR1 reads LGHNA; CDR2 reads YNFKEQ. The CDR3 has 16 amino acids. The ends were cut back, 0 bases at V and 1 base at J, with 12 bases in the middle. Here the CDR3 reads CASSQDPGGRNYGYTF. CDR3 DNA sequence: TGTGCCAGCAGCCAAGATCCGGGGGGGCGTAACTATGGCTACACCTTC.

This rearrangement joins TRBV6-1 to TRBJ2-7, with 13 bases lining up with TRBD2. CDR3 size: 15 residues. V gave up 7 bases and J gave up 5 bases; unmatched junction bases: 8. Germline V gene sequence: CDR1 MNHNS, CDR2 SASEGT. CDR3 DNA sequence: TGTGCCAGCAACAGACTAGCGGGAGGAGTGGACGAGCAGTACTTC. This translates into CASNRLAGGVDEQYF.

The chain carries TRBV5-1 and TRBJ2-3; TRBD2 matches 13 bases. Germline CDR1 and CDR2: SGHRS and YFSETQ. The CDR3 is made up of 18 amino acids. V was pared by 4 bases and J by 0 bases, with 8 bases of the junction left unmatched. DNA for the CDR3: TGCGCCAGCAGCGTCGGACTAGCGGGAGCTACTAGCACAGATACGCAGTATTTT. Protein sequence: CASSVGLAGATSTDTQYF.